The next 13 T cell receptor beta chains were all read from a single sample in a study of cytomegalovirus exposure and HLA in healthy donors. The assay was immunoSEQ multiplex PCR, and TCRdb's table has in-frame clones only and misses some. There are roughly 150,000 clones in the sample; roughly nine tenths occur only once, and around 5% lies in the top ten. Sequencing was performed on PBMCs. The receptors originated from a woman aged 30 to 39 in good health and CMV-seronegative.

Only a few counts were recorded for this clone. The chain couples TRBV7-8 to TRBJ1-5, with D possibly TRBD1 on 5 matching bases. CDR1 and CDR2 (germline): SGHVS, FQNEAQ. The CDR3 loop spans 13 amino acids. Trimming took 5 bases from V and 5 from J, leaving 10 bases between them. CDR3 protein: CASSPRGHQPQHF. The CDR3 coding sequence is TGTGCCAGCAGCCCCCGGGGACATCAGCCCCAGCATTTT.

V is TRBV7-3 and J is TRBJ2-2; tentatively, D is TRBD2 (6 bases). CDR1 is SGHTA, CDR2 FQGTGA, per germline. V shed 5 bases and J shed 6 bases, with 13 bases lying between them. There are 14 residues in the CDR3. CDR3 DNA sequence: TGTGCCAGCAGCAAAGGCGGGGCAGCCGGGGAGCTGTTTTTT. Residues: CASSKGGAAGELFF. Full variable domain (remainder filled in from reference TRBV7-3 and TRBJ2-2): GAGVSQTPSNKVTEKGKYVELRCDPISGHTALYWYRQSLGQGPEFLIYFQGTGAADDSGLPNDRFFAVRPEGSVSTLKIQRTERGDSAVYLCASSKGGAAGELFFGEGSRLTVL.

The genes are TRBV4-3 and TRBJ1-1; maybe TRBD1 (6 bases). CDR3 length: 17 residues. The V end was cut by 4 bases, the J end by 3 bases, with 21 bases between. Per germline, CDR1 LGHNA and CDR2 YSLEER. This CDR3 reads CASSRARGRGAYTEAFF. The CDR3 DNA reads TGCGCCAGCAGCCGCGCGAGGGGACGGGGGGCGTACACTGAAGCTTTCTTT.

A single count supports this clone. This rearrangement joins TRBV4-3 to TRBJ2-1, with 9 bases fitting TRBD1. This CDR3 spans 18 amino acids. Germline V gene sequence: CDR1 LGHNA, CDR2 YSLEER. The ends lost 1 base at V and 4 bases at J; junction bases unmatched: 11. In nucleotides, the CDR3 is TGCGCCAGCAGCCAAGGGGTGATGGGACAGGGACCGTACAATGAGCAGTTCTTC. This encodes CASSQGVMGQGPYNEQFF.

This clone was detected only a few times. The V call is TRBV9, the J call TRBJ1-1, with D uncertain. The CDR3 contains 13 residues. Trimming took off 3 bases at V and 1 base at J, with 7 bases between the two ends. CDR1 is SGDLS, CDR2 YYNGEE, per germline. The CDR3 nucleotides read TGTGCCAGCAGCGCCGGTTCGAACACTGAAGCTTTCTTT. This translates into CASSAGSNTEAFF.

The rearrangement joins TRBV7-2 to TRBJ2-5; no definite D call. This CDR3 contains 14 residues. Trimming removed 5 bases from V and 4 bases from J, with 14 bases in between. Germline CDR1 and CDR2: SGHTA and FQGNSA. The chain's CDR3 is CASSHRGLRETQYF. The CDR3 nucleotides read TGTGCCAGCAGCCATCGTGGTTTGCGAGAGACCCAGTACTTC.

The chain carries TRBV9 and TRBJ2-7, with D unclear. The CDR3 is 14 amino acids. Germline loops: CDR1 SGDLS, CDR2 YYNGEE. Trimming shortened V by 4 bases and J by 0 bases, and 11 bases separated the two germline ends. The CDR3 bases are TGTGCCAGCAGCCCGACACTTAGCTCCTACGAGCAGTACTTC. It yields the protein CASSPTLSSYEQYF.

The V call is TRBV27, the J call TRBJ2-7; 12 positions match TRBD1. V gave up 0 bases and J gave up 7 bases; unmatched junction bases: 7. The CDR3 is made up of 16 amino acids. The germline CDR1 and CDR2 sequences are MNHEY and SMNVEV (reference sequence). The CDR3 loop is CASSLSLGQGAREQYF. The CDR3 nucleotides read TGTGCCAGCAGTTTATCATTGGGACAGGGGGCTCGAGAGCAGTACTTC.

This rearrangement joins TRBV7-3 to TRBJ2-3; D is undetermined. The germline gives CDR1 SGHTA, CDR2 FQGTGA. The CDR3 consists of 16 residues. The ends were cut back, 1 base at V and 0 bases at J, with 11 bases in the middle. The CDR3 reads CASSLNPASSTDTQYF. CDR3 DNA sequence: TGTGCCAGCAGCTTAAATCCAGCGAGCAGCACAGATACGCAGTATTTT.

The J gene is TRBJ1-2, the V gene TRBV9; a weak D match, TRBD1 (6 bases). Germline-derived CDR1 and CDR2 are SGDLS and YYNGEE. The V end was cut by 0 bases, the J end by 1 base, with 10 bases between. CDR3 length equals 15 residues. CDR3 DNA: TGTGCCAGCAGCGTAGACGGGACACGTAACTATGGCTACACCTTC. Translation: CASSVDGTRNYGYTF. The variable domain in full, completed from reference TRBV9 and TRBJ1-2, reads DSGVTQTPKHLITATGQRVTLRCSPRSGDLSVYWYQQSLDQGLQFLIQYYNGEERAKGNILERFSAQQFPDLHSELNLSSLELGDSALYFCASSVDGTRNYGYTFGSGTRLTVV.

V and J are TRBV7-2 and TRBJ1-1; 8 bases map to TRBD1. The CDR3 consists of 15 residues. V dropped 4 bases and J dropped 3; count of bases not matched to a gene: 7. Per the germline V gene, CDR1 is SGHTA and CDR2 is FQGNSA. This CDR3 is CASSYRTGRDTEAFF. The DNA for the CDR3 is TGTGCCAGCAGCTACAGGACAGGGAGAGACACTGAAGCTTTCTTT. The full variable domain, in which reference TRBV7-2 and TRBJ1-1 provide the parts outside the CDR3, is GAGVSQSPSNKVTEKGKDVELRCDPISGHTALYWYRQSLGQGLEFLIYFQGNSAPDKSGLPSDRFSAERTGGSVSTLTIQRTQQEDSAVYLCASSYRTGRDTEAFFGQGTRLTVV.

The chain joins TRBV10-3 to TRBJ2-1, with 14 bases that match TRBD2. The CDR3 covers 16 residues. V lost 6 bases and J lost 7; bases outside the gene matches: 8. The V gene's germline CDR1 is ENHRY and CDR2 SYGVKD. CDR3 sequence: CAISTTGTSGRNEQFF. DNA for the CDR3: TGTGCCATCAGCACTACAGGGACTAGCGGGAGAAATGAGCAGTTCTTC.

The CDR3 loop is CASSFGPGANVLTF. The CDR3, as DNA: TGTGCCAGCAGCTTCGGCCCTGGGGCCAACGTCCTGACTTTC. The chain employs TRBV7-9 and TRBJ2-6; D is ambiguous. The CDR3 has 14 amino acids. V dropped 3 bases and J dropped 2 bases, with 5 bases sitting between them. CDR1 is SEHNR, CDR2 FQNEAQ, per germline (reference sequence).